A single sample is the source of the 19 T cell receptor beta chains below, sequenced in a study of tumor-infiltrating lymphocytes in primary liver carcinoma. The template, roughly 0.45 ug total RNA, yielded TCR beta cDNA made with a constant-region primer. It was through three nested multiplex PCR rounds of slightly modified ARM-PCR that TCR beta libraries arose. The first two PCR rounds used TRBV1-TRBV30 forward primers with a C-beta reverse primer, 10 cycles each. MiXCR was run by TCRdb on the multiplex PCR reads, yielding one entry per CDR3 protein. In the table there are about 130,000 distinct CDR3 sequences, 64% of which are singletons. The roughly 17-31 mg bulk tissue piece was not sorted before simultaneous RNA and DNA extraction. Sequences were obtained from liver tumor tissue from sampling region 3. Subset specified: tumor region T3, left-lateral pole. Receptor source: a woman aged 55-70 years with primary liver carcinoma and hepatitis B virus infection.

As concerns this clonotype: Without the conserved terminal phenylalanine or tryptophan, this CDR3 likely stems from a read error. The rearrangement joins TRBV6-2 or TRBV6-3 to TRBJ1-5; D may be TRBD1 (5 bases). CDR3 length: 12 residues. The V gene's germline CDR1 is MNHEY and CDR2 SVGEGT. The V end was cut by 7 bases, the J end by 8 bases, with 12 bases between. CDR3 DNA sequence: TGTGCCAGCACCATAGAAGGGGAGCCCCAGCATCTG. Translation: CASTIEGEPQHL.

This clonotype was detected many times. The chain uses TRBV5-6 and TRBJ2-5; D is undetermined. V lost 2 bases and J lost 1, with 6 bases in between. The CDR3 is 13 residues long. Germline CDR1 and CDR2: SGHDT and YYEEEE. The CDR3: CASSFYSQETQYF. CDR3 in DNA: TGTGCCAGCAGCTTTTACAGCCAAGAGACCCAGTACTTC.

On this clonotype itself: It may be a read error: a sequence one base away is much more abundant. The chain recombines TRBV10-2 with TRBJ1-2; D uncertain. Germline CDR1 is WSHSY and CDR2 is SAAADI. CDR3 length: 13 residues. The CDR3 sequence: CASREGGFYGHTF. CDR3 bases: TGCGCCAGCAGGGAAGGAGGATTCTATGGCCACACCTTC.

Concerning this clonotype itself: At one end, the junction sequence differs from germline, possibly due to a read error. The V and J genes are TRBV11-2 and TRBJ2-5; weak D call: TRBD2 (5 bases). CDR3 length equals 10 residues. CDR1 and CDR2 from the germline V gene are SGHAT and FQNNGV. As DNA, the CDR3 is TGCGCCAGCGGAACTCGGATCCAGTACTTC. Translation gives CASGTRIQYF.

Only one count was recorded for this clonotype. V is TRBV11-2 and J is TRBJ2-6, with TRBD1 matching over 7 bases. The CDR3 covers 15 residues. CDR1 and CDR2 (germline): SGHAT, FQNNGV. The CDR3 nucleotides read TGTGTCTGCAGCTTAGGGGGCGCAGTGACCAACGTCCTGACTTTC. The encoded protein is CVCSLGGAVTNVLTF.

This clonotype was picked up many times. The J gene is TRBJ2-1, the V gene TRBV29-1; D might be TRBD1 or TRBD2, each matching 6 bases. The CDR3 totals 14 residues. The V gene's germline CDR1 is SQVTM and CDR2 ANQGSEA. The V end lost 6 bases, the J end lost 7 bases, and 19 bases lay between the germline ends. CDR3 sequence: CSVCMGGAGNEQFF. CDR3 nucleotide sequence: TGCAGCGTCTGCATGGGGGGCGCGGGGAATGAGCAGTTCTTC.

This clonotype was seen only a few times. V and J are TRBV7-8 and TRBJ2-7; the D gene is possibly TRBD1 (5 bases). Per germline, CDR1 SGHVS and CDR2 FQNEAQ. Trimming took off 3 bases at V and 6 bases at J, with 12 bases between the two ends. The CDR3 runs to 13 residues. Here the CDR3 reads CASSFGAEGEQYF. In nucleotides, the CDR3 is TGTGCCAGCAGCTTTGGGGCGGAAGGCGAGCAGTACTTC.

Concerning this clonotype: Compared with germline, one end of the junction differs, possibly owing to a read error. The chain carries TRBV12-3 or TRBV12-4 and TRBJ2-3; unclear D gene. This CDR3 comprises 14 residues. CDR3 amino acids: CASSLDGSTDTRYF. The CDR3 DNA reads TGTGCCAGCAGTTTGGACGGATCCACAGATACGCGGTATTTT.

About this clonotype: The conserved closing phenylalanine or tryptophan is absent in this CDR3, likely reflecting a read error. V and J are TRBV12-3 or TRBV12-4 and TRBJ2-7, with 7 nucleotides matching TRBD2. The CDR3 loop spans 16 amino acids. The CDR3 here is CAGSLFGGSRAYEQYS. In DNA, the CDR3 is TGTGCCGGCAGTTTGTTCGGCGGGAGTCGTGCGTACGAGCAGTACTCC.

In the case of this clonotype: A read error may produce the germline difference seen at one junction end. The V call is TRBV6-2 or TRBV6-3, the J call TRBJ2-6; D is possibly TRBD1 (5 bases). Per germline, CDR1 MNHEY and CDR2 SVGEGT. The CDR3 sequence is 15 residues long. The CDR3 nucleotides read TGTGCCAGCAATCCTCTCGGTTCTGGGGCCAACGCCCTGACTTTC. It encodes CASNPLGSGANALTF.

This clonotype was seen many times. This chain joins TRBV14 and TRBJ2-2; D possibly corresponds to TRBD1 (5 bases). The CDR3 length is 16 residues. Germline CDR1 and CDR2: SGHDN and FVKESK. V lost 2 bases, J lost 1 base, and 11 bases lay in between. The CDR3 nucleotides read TGTGCCAGCAGCCAATTCGGGCAGGGGAACACCGGGGAGCTGTTTTTT. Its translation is CASSQFGQGNTGELFF.

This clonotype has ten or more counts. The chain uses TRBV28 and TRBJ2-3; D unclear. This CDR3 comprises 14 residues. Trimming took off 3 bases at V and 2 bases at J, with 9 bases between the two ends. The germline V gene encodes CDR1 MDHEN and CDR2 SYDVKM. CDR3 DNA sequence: TGTGCCAGCAGTTTTGTGGATTACACAGATACGCAGTATTTT. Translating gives CASSFVDYTDTQYF.

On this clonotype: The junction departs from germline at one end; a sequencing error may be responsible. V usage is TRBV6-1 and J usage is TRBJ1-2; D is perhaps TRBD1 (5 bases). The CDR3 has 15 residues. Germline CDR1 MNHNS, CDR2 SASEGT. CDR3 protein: CGSNQNKGQSYGYTF. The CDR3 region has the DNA TGTGGCAGCAACCAAAACAAGGGGCAAAGCTATGGCTACACCTTC.

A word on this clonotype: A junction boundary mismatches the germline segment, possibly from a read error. CDR3 in DNA: TGTGTCAGCAGTTTGGCGGGACGGCAACCCCAGCATTTC. It yields the protein CVSSLAGRQPQHF. The chain couples TRBV12-3 or TRBV12-4 to TRBJ1-5; perhaps TRBD1 as D (5 bases). The CDR3 is made up of 13 amino acids.

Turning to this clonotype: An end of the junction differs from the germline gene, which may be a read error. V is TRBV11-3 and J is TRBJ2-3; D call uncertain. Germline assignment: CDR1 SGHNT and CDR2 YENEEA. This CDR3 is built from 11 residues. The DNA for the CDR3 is TGTGCTAGCAGCTTAACGGATACGCAGTATTTT. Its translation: CASSLTDTQYF.

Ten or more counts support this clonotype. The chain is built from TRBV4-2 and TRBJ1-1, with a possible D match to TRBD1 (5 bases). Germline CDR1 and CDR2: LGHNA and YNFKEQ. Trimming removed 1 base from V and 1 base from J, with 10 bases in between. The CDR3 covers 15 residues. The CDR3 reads CASSQANTGNTEAFF. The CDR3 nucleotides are TGTGCCAGCAGCCAAGCCAATACAGGGAACACTGAAGCTTTCTTT.

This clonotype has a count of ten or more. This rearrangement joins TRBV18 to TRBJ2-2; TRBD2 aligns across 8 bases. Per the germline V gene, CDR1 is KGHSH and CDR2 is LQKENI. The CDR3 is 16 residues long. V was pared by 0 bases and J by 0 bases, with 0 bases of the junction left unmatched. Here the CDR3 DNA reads TGTGCCAGCTCACCACCTAGCGGGGCGAACACCGGGGAGCTGTTTTTT. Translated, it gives CASSPPSGANTGELFF.

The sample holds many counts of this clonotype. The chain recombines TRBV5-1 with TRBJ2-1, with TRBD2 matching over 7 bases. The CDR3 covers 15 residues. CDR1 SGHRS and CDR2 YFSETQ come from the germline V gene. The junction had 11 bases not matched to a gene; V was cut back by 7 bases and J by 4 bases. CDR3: CASYVTAGEYNEQFF. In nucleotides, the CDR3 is TGCGCCAGCTATGTCACGGCGGGGGAATACAATGAGCAGTTCTTC.

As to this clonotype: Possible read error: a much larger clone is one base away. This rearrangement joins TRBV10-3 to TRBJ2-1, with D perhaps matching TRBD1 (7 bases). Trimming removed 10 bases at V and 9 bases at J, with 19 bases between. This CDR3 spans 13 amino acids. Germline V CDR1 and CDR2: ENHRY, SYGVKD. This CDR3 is CANTGTVGGEQFF. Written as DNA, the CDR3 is TGTGCCAACACCGGGACAGTCGGGGGTGAGCAGTTCTTC.